This TCR beta chain was profiled in a study of blood T cells in healthy people across ages. Per sample, extraction of total RNA gave at least 6 micrograms in every case. A second roughly 6 to 12 cycle PCR used barcoded and J-beta primers. The authors tagged each cDNA molecule using a template-switch adaptor with 12 random nucleotides. TCRdb used MiXCR to reprocess the 5' RACE reads, holding one entry per CDR3 protein. The sample includes more than 900,000 distinct CDR3 sequences, around 25% of them seen just once. This clonotype showed up just a few times. Separately, the same data were catalogued under a study of T cells of mothers and their children. That report adds: Regardless of relatedness, pairs show thymic selection shaping TCR recombination output in a similar manner.

This sequence originates from a girl aged 2-10 years in good health. What was sequenced was blood.

The CDR3 loop reads CASSRNRVQETQYF. As DNA, the CDR3 is TGTGCCAGCAGCCGTAACAGGGTACAAGAGACCCAGTACTTC. The genes are TRBV11-1 and TRBJ2-5; D is perhaps TRBD1 (6 bases). The germline CDR1 and CDR2 sequences are SGHAT and FQDESV (reference sequence). The V gene lost 5 bases and the J gene lost 2 bases, with 12 bases spanning the gap. This CDR3 comprises 14 residues. Filled out from reference TRBV11-1 and TRBJ2-5, the complete variable domain reads EAEVAQSPRYKITEKSQAVAFWCDPISGHATLYWYRQILGQGPELLVQFQDESVVDDSQLPKDRFSAERLKGVDSTLKIQPAELGDSAMYLCASSRNRVQETQYFGPGTRLLVL.